This T cell receptor beta chain was identified in a study of T cell responses to AZD1222 COVID-19 vaccine. Measured with immunoSEQ multiplex PCR; TCRdb has only the in-frame clones, and not every one. Of 150,000 or so clones detected, approximately 92% appear once; the ten largest clones hold around 3.5%. This clone came up a few times. Its antigen is currently unknown. Study results and caveats: Breadth and depth of Spike-specific TCRs rose after two AZD1222 doses. Of the AZD1222 recipients, only 5 or 6 were seropositive at baseline.

The junction had 8 bases not matched to a gene; V was cut back by 5 bases and J by 6 bases. There are 14 residues in the CDR3. The germline V gene has CDR1 PRHDT and CDR2 FYEKMQ (reference sequence). The specimen was peripheral blood, collected 28 days after the second AZD1222 dose. The receptor comes from an adult who received the AZD1222 COVID-19 vaccine. The rearrangement links TRBV13 to TRBJ2-7, with 9 nucleotides matching TRBD1. Written as DNA, the CDR3 is TGTGCCAGCAGCCCGCTCACAGGGGGCGGCGAGCAGTACTTC. This sequence encodes CASSPLTGGGEQYF.